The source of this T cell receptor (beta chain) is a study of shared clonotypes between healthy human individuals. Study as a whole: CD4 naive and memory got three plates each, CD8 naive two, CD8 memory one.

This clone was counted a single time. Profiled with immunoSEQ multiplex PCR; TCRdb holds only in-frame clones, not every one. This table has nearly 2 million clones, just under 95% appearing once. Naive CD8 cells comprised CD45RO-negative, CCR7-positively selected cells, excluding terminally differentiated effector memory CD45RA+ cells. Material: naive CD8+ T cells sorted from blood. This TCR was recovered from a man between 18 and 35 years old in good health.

The CDR3 region is CASIQHGGTGLYEQYF. The CDR3 DNA is TGTGCCAGCATCCAGCACGGTGGGACCGGCCTCTACGAGCAGTACTTC. V usage is TRBV11-2 and J usage is TRBJ2-7; D may correspond to TRBD1 or TRBD2 (5 bases each). Germline values: CDR1 SGHAT, CDR2 FQNNGV. Trimming removed 7 bases from V and 3 bases from J, with 22 bases in between. There are 16 residues in the CDR3.